The source of this T cell receptor beta chain is a study of blood T cell repertoires in COVID-19 (dated by TCRdb to 2018 to 2021). With respect to the entire study: Samples covering the acute and convalescent phases of COVID-19 were provided by collaborators in the United States, Italy and Spain. The prospective study material was composed of cDNA or gDNA derived from T cells, B-cell-depleted T cells, or PBMCs. Subjects who had been exposed to COVID-19, were actively infected with it, or had recovered from it provided the deeply sampled blood TCRbeta repertoires that made up the dataset. Where HLA class I and class II types were available, the types were taken from metadata supplied by the sample provider, not from assay-based typing. The repertoires were released in a freely available public database meant as a resource for research on the immune response to SARS-CoV-2. The samples were drawn from the first 160 participants of the ongoing ImmuneRACE study and from 950 to 1,500 subjects provided by 6 global collaborators. The sample metadata nearly always contained a de-identified subject ID, COVID-19 status, age in years and sex.

TCRbeta CDR3 regions were amplified from genomic DNA by means of the immunoSEQ Assay, a bias-controlled multiplex PCR. Turning to the authors' computational methods: Within the assay, amplification of reference gene primers was used to estimate how many nucleated cells each sample contained. Sequence reads were collapsed and filtered to measure the absolute abundance of every unique TCRbeta CDR3 rearrangement. For each sample, productive Simpson clonality was calculated by taking the square root of Simpson's diversity index across productive rearrangements. Drawn from immuneACCESS, this table holds only the in-frame rearrangements with V and J called that TCRdb kept. Clones are partly lost; checked studies trace under half to an unresolved V gene and leave the rest unexplained. V and J calls and clone size are those listed in that table; D and trimming were worked out from the DNA. The sample table contains roughly 120,000 clones; only one count was recorded for roughly four fifths of them. Over 5.5% of the sample goes to the ten largest clones.

Paper-wide results and their limitations: The amount of clinical and demographic metadata varied by source and participant and was provided uncurated.

One collaborating source in Seattle enrolled patients while the patients were actively infected and followed the patients over time throughout the course of disease. Whole blood was collected in K2EDTA tubes by collaborating institutions according to the institutions' own protocols. For TCRbeta analysis, collaborators shipped samples in one of three forms: frozen whole blood, isolated PBMCs, or DNA extracted from either of those sample types. Worth noting for this clone: Its target antigen remains unknown. Per-base qualities were not stored, and no clone one base away is much larger.

Based on the germline V gene, the CDR1 and CDR2 sequences are KGHSH and LQKENI. V is cut by 3 bases and J by 5 bases, and the space between the germline ends is 16 bases. The cysteine opens and the phenylalanine closes a CDR3 of 15 amino acids. Only the CDR3 DNA stays, 45 bases, in frame from base 1. The chain is assembled from TRBV18 and TRBJ2-5; a tentative D match to TRBD2 spans 5 bases. Sequencing input: peripheral blood. The TCR was taken from a man at least 80 years old with COVID-19, enrolled during active disease. The CDR3 reads as follows: CASSPSGALLETQYF. In nucleotides, the sequence is TGTGCCAGCTCACCGAGCGGCGCCCTGCTGGAGACCCAGTACTTC.